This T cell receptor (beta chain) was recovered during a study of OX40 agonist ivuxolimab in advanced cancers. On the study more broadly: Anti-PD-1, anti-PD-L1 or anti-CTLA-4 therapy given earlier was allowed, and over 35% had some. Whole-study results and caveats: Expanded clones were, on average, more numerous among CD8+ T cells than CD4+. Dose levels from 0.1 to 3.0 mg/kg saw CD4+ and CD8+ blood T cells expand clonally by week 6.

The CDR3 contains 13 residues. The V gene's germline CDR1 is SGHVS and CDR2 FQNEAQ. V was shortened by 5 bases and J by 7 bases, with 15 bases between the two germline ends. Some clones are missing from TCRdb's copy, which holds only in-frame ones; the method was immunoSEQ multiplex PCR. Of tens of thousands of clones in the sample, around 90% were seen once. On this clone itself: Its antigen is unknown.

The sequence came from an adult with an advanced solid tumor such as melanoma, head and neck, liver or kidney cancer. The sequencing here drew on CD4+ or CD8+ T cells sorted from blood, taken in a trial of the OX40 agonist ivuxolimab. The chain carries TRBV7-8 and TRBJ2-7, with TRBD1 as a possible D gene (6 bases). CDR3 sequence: CASSAGVSREQYF. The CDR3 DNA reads TGTGCCAGCAGCGCAGGGGTCTCCCGTGAGCAGTACTTC.